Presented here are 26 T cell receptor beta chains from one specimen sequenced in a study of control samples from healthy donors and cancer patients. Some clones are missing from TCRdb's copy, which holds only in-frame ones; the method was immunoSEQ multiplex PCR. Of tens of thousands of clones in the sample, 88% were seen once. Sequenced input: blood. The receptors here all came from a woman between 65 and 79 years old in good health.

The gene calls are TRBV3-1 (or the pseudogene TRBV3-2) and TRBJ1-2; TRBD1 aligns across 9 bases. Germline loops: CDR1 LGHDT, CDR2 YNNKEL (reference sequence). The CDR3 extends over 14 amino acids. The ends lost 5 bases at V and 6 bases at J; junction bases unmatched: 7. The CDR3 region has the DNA TGTGCCAGCAGCTCCGGGACAGGGACGAATGGCTACACCTTC. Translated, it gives CASSSGTGTNGYTF.

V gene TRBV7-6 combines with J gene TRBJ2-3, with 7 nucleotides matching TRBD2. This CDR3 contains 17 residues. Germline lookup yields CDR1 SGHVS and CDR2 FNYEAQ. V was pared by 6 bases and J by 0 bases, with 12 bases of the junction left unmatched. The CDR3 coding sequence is TGTGCCAGCAGTAAGCCTAGCGGTGCCACTAGCACAGATACGCAGTATTTT. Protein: CASSKPSGATSTDTQYF. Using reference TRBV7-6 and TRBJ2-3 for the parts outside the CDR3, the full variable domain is GAGVSQSPRYKVTKRGQDVALRCDPISGHVSLYWYRQALGQGPEFLTYFNYEAQQDKSGLPNDRFSAERPEGSISTLTIQRTEQRDSAMYRCASSKPSGATSTDTQYFGPGTRLTVL.

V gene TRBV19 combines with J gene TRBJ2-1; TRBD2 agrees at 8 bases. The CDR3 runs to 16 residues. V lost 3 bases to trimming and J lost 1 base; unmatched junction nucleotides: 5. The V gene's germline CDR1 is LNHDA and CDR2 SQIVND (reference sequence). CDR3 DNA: TGTGCCAGTAGTATCCCGGGGGGGAGTTCCTACAATGAGCAGTTCTTC. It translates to CASSIPGGSSYNEQFF. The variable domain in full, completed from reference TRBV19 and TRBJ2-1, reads DGGITQSPKYLFRKEGQNVTLSCEQNLNHDAMYWYRQDPGQGLRLIYYSQIVNDFQKGDIAEGYSVSREKKESFPLTVTSAQKNPTAFYLCASSIPGGSSYNEQFFGPGTRLTVL.

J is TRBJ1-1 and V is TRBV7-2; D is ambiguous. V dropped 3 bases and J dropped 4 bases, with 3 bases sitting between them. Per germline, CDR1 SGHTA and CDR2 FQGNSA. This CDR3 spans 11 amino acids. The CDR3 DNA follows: TGTGCCAGCAGCTTCCTCACTGAAGCTTTCTTT. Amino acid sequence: CASSFLTEAFF.

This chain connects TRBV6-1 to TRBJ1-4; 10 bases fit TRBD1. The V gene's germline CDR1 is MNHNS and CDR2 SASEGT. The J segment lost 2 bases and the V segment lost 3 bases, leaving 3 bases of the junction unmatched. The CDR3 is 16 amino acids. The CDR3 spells CASSDGTGVTNEKLFF. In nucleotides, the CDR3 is TGTGCCAGCAGTGATGGGACAGGGGTTACTAATGAAAAACTGTTTTTT.

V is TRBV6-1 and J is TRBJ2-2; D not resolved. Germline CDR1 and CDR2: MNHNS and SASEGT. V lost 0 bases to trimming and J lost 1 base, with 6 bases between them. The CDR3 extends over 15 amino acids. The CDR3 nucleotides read TGTGCCAGCAGTGAAGCGCCAGGGAACACCGGGGAGCTGTTTTTT. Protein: CASSEAPGNTGELFF.

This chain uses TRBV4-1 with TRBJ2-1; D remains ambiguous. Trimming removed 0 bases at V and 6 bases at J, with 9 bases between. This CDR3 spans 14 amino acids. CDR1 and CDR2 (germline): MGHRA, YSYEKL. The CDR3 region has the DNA TGCGCCAGCAGCCAAGATTCCGGGTCCAATGAGCAGTTCTTC. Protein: CASSQDSGSNEQFF.

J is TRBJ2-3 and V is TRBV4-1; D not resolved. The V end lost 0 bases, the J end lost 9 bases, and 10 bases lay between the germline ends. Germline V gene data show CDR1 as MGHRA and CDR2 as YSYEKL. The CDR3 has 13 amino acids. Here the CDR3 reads CASSQDTAGTQYF. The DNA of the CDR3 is TGCGCCAGCAGCCAAGATACCGCCGGGACGCAGTATTTT.

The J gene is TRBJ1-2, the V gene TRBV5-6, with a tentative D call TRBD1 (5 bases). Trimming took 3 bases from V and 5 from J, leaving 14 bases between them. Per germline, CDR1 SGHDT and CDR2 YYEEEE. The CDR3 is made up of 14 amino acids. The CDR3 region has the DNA TGTGCCAGCAGCTACCGGGACTTTGGATATGGCTACACCTTC. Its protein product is CASSYRDFGYGYTF.

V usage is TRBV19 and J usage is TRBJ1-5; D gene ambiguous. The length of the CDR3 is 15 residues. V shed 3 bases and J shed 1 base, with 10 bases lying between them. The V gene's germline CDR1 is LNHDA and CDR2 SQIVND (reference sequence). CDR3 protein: CASSIRALSNQPQHF. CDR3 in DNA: TGTGCCAGTAGTATCCGGGCTCTAAGCAATCAGCCCCAGCATTTT.

CDR3 sequence: CASSLGGSYEQYF. CDR3 bases: TGTGCCAGCAGCTTGGGTGGCAGCTACGAGCAGTACTTC. The chain links TRBV11-2 to TRBJ2-7; D call uncertain. From germline, CDR1 is SGHAT and CDR2 FQNNGV. The V and J ends lost 3 bases and 3 bases respectively, with 9 bases between them. The CDR3 extends over 13 amino acids.

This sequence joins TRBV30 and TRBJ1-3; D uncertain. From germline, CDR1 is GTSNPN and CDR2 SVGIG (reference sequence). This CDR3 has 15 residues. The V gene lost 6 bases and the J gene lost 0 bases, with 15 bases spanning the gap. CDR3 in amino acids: CACPDTESSGNTIYF. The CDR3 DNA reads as TGTGCCTGCCCTGACACAGAGAGCTCTGGAAACACCATATATTTT. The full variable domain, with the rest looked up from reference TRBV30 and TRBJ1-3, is SQTIHQWPATLVQPVGSPLSLECTVEGTSNPNLYWYRQAAGRGLQLLFYSVGIGQISSEVPQNLSASRPQDRQFILSSKKLLLSDSGFYLCACPDTESSGNTIYFGEGSWLTVV.

The CDR3 DNA is TGCAGCGTGACCGCCGGGACAATTTATGGCTACACCTTC. Translating gives CSVTAGTIYGYTF. The chain has TRBV29-1 and TRBJ1-2, with D tentatively TRBD1 (6 bases). The CDR3 totals 13 residues. Germline lookup yields CDR1 SQVTM and CDR2 ANQGSEA. V shed 6 bases and J shed 5 bases, with 16 bases lying between them.

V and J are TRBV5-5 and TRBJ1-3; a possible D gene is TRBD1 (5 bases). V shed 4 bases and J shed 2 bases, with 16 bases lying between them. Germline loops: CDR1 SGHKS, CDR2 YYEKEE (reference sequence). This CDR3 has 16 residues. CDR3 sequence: CASSGIPGRTGNTIYF. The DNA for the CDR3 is TGTGCCAGCAGCGGTATTCCAGGGCGCACTGGAAACACCATATATTTT.

CDR3 residues: CASSQGAGRATDTQYF. The CDR3 DNA is TGTGCCAGCAGCCAAGGTGCAGGGAGGGCCACAGATACGCAGTATTTT. The V call is TRBV3-1 (or the pseudogene TRBV3-2), the J call TRBJ2-3; TRBD2 agrees at 7 bases. The trim removed 1 base at V and 2 bases at J, leaving 6 bases unmatched. The length of the CDR3 is 16 residues. Germline CDR1 LGHDT, CDR2 YNNKEL (reference sequence).

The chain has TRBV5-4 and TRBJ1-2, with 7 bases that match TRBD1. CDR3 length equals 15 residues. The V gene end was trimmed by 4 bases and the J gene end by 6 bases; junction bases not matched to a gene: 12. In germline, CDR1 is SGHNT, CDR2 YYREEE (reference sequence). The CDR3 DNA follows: TGTGCCAGCAGCGGCCCAAGGACAGGAGGAGATGGCTACACCTTC. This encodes CASSGPRTGGDGYTF.

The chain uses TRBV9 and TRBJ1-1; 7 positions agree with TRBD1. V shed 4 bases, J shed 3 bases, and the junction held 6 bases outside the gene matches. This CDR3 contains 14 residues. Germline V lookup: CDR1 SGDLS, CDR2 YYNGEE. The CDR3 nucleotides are TGTGCCAGCAGCTTGGGACAGTGGGACACTGAAGCTTTCTTT. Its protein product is CASSLGQWDTEAFF.

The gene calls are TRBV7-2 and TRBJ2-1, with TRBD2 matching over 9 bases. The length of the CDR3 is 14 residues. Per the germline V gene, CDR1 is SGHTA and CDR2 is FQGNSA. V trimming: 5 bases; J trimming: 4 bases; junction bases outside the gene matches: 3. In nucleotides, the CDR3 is TGTGCCAGCAGCACCACTAGCGGGTACAATGAGCAGTTCTTC. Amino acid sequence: CASSTTSGYNEQFF.

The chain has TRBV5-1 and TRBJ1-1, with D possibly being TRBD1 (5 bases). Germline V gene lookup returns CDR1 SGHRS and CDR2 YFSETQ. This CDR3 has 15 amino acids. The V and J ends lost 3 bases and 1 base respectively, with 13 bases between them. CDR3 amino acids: CASSSRGLQNTEAFF. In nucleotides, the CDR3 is TGCGCCAGCAGCTCACGGGGCCTTCAGAACACTGAAGCTTTCTTT.

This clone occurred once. This CDR3 is CASLVGQGYNEQFF. The DNA for the CDR3 is TGTGCCAGCCTCGTAGGGCAGGGTTACAATGAGCAGTTCTTC. The J gene is TRBJ2-1, the V gene TRBV2, with D tentatively TRBD1 (5 bases). Looked up from germline, CDR1 is SNHLY and CDR2 is FYNNEI. CDR3 length equals 14 residues. Deletions cut 8 bases from V and 4 bases from J, with 15 bases between.

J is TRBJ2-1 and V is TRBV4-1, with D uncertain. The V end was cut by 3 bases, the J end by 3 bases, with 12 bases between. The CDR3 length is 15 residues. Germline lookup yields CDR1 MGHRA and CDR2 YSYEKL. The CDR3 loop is CASSQVTAIYNEQFF. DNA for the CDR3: TGCGCCAGCAGCCAGGTTACTGCAATCTACAATGAGCAGTTCTTC.

As DNA, the CDR3 is TGTGCCAGCAGCGCAGAAGGACGGACTAGCGGGAGGAACACCGGGGAGCTGTTTTTT. It codes for CASSAEGRTSGRNTGELFF. The chain recombines TRBV9 with TRBJ2-2; 13 positions agree with TRBD2. The CDR3 length is 19 residues. Trimming removed 3 bases from V and 1 base from J; junction bases left unmatched: 9. Per germline, CDR1 SGDLS and CDR2 YYNGEE.

This CDR3 is CASSVFQGTNTGELFF. The CDR3 nucleotides are TGTGCCAGCAGCGTATTTCAGGGGACGAACACCGGGGAGCTGTTTTTT. This chain joins TRBV9 and TRBJ2-2, with D tentatively TRBD1 (6 bases). V shed 1 base and J shed 0 bases, with 10 bases lying between them. The V gene's germline CDR1 is SGDLS and CDR2 YYNGEE. There are 16 residues in the CDR3.

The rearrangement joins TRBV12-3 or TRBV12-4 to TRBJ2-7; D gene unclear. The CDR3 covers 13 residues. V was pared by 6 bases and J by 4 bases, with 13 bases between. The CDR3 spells CASSLGFFYEQYF. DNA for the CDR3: TGTGCCAGCAGCCTGGGATTTTTTTACGAGCAGTACTTC.

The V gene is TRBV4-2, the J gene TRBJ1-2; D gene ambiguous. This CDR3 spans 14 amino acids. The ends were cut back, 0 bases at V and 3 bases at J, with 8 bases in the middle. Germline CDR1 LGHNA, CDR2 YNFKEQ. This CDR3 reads CASSQDHGDYGYTF. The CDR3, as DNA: TGTGCCAGCAGCCAAGATCATGGGGACTATGGCTACACCTTC.

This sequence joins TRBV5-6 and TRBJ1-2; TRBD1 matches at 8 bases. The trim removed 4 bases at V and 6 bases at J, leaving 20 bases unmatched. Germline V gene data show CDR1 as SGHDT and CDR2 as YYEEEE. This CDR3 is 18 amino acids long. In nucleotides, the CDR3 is TGTGCCAGCAGCCCCGCTGGGGGCCTCGACAGGGGAAGTGATGGCTACACCTTC. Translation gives CASSPAGGLDRGSDGYTF. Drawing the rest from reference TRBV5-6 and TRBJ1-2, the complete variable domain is DAGVTQSPTHLIKTRGQQVTLRCSPKSGHDTVSWYQQALGQGPQFIFQYYEEEERQRGNFPDRFSGHQFPNYSSELNVNALLLGDSALYLCASSPAGGLDRGSDGYTFGSGTRLTVV.